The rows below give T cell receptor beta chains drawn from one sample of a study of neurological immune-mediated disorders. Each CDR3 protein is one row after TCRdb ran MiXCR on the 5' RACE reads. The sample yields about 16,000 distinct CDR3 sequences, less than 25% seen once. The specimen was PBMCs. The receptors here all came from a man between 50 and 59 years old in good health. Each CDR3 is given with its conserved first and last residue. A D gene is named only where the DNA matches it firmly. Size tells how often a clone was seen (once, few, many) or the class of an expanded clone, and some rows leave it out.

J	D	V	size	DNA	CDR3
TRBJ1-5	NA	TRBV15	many	TGTGCCACCAGCAGAGGCAATCAGCCCCAGCATTTT	CATSRGNQPQHF
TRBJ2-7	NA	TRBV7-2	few	TGTGCCAGCAGCTTAGCCACAGCATGGATCGAATACGAGCAGTACTTC	CASSLATAWIEYEQYF
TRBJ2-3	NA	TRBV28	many	TGTGCCAGCAGTTTACTAGCGTTCAGCCTTTCGGCAGATACGCAGTATTTT	CASSLLAFSLSADTQYF
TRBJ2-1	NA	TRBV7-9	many	TGTGCCAGCTTGACGGGATTGTCCTACAATGAGCAGTTCTTC	CASLTGLSYNEQFF
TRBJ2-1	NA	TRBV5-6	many	TGTGCCAGCAGCCCCGTTCCCGGGACCTACAATGAGCAGTTCTTC	CASSPVPGTYNEQFF
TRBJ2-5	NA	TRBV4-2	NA	TGTGCCAGCAGCCACCGGAGGGGGGCGTACCAAGAGACCCAGTACTTC	CASSHRRGAYQETQYF
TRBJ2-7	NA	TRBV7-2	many	TGTGCCAGCAGGCTAGGGGGCGGGGCCCCCAACGAGCAGTACTTC	CASRLGGGAPNEQYF
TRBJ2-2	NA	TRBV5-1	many	TGCGCCAGCAGCTTGGCGGGATCATCCACCGGGGAGCTGTTTTTT	CASSLAGSSTGELFF
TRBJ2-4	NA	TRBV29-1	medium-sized	TGCAGCGTTGAAACCAAATTAGCCAAAAACATTCAGTACTTC	CSVETKLAKNIQYF
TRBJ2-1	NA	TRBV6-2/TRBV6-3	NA	TGTGCCAGCAGTCCCCATTCGTACAATGAGCAGTTCTTC	CASSPHSYNEQFF
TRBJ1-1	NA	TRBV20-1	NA	TGCAGTGCTAGATCGGCCGAGAACCTGAACACTGAAGCTTTCTTT	CSARSAENLNTEAFF
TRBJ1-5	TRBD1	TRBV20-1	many	TGCAGTGCCCGACAGGGGCTCAGCAATCAGCCCCAGCATTTT	CSARQGLSNQPQHF
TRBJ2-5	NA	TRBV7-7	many	TGTGCCAGCAGCCCAGGGGGGAGCGTCGGCGTAGAGACCCAGTACTTC	CASSPGGSVGVETQYF
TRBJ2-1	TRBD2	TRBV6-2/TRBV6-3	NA	TGTGCCAGCAGGGGAGCTAGCGGGTTCATAAACAATGAGCAGTTCTTC	CASRGASGFINNEQFF
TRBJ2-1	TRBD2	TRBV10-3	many	TGTGCCATCAGTGGCCCAGCGGGAGATCGGGGTGAGCAGTTCTTC	CAISGPAGDRGEQFF
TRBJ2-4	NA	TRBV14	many	TGTGCCAGCAGCCAAAACCTACAAGCAGCCAAAAACATTCAGTACTTC	CASSQNLQAAKNIQYF
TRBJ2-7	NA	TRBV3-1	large	TGTGCCAGCAGCCCAGAAGCTGGTAGAATCGCCTACGAGCAGTACTTC	CASSPEAGRIAYEQYF
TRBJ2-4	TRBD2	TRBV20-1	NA	TGCAGTGCTGGGAAGAGCGGGAGGGACAAAAACATTCAGTACTTC	CSAGKSGRDKNIQYF
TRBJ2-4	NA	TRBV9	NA	TGTGCCAGCAGCGTAGAGAGGGGCTCGGTCGACATTCAGTACTTC	CASSVERGSVDIQYF
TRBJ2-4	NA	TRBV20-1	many	TGCAGTGCTAGAGATAAGGGGGGTCAAGCCAAAAACATTCAGTACTTC	CSARDKGGQAKNIQYF
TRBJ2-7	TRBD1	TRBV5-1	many	TGCGCCAGCAGCTCGGAGGGGGACAGGGGGCCCTACGAGCAGTACTTC	CASSSEGDRGPYEQYF
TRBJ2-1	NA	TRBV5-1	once	TGCGCCAGCAGGAGCGGGAATGAGCAGTTCTTC	CASRSGNEQFF
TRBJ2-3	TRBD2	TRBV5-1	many	TGCGCCAGCAGTGCGGGAGCAGGAGATACGCAGTATTTT	CASSAGAGDTQYF
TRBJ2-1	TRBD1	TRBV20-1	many	TGCAGTGCTAGAGGGGACAGGGGGAACAATGAGCAGTTCTTC	CSARGDRGNNEQFF
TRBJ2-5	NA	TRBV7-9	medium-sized	TGTGCCAGCAGCTTCGGCGGACAGCTCACCCAAGAGACCCAGTACTTC	CASSFGGQLTQETQYF
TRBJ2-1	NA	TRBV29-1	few	TGCAGCGTTGTTGAGGATTACAATGAGCAGTTCTTC	CSVVEDYNEQFF
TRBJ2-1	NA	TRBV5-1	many	TGCGCCAGCAGCTTGGGGGGAACGGGTGAGCAGTTCTTC	CASSLGGTGEQFF
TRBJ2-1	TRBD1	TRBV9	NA	TGTGCCAGCAGCGTAGCGCAGGGGGCAATGCATGAGCAGTTCTTC	CASSVAQGAMHEQFF
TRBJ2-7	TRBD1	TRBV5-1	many	TGCGCCAGCACCCGACAGGGCTCCTACGAGCAGTACTTC	CASTRQGSYEQYF
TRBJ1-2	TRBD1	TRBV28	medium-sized	TGTGCCAGCAGTCAGGGGACAGGGAAAGGCTATGGCTACACCTTC	CASSQGTGKGYGYTF
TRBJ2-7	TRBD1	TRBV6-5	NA	TGTGCCAGCAGTTACGCCAGGGGGCTGTCCTACGAGCAGTACTTC	CASSYARGLSYEQYF
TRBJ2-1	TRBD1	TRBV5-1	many	TGCGCCAGCACCACTGGGACAGTTAACAATGAGCAGTTCTTC	CASTTGTVNNEQFF
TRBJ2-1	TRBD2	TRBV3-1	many	TGTGCCAGCAGCACCTATAGCGGGAGTAAGGACAATGAGCAGTTCTTC	CASSTYSGSKDNEQFF
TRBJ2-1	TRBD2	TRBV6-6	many	TGTGCCAGCAGGACGCTAGCGGGCGGACCATACAATGAGCAGTTCTTC	CASRTLAGGPYNEQFF
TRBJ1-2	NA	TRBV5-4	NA	TGTGCCAGCAGCTACCCCGGGACTTCTTCGGTCGGCTACACCTTC	CASSYPGTSSVGYTF
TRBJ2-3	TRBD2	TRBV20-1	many	TGCAGTGCGAAAAGGACTAGCGGGGTTCCCACAGATACGCAGTATTTT	CSAKRTSGVPTDTQYF
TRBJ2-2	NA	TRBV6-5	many	TGTGCCAGCCGCGGGACAGCTGATCCGAACACCGGGGAGCTGTTTTTT	CASRGTADPNTGELFF
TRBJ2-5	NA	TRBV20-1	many	TGCAGTGCTAGCCAAGAGACCCAGTACTTC	CSASQETQYF
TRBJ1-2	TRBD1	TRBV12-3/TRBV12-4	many	TGTGCCAGCAGTCCGGGGACAGGCTCCTATGGCTACACCTTC	CASSPGTGSYGYTF
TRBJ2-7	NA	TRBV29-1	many	TGCAGCGTTGAAGATCAGCACAACTACGAGCAGTACTTC	CSVEDQHNYEQYF
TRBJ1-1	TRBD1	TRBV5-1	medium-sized	TGCGCCAGCAGCTGGGACAGGACTGAAGCTTTCTTT	CASSWDRTEAFF
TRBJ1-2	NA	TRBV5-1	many	TGCGCCAGCAGCTTGGAGGTCAGGGCGGCTAGTGGCTACACCTTC	CASSLEVRAASGYTF
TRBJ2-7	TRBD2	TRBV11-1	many	TGTGCCAGCAGCCCCCCTCGCGGGAGGGGAGTGGAGCAGTACTTC	CASSPPRGRGVEQYF
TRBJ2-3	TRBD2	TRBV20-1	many	TGCAGTGCTCCAAGACTAGCGGGAATCACAGATACGCAGTATTTT	CSAPRLAGITDTQYF
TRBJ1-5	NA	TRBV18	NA	TGTGCCAGCTCACTAGTTGGGGCGAATCAGCCCCAGCATTTT	CASSLVGANQPQHF
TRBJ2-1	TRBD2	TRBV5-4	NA	TGTGCCAGCAGCTTTAGCGGGAGCGTTTTACAGTTCTTC	CASSFSGSVLQFF
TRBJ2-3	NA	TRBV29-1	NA	TGCAGCGTGGGATCAGGGGCCCGGTTGGGCACAGATACGCAGTATTTT	CSVGSGARLGTDTQYF
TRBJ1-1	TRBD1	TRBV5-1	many	TGCGCCAGCAGCTTGGACGGGACAGCGAACACTGAAGCTTTCTTT	CASSLDGTANTEAFF
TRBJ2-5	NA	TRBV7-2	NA	TGTGCCAGCAGCTTAAAAGTGGTGGAGACCCAGTACTTC	CASSLKVVETQYF
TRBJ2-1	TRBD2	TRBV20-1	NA	TGCAGTGCTAGAGAACTAGCGGTCTCCTACAATGAGCAGTTCTTC	CSARELAVSYNEQFF
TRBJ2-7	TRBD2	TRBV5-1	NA	TGCGCCAGCAGCCCAGGAGGTGGGGACTACTACGAGCAGTACTTC	CASSPGGGDYYEQYF
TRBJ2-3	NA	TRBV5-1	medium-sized	TGCGCCAGCAGGTTCCAGGCCACAGATACGCAGTATTTT	CASRFQATDTQYF
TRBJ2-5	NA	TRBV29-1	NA	TGCAGCGTGGGTTGGGGCCGCTCGCAAGAGACCCAGTACTTC	CSVGWGRSQETQYF